This record looks at one T cell receptor beta chain sequence and its context. Its antigen remains unknown. This sample stems from a study of blood T cells in healthy people across ages. Study-level results: Diversity estimates drawn from one million T cells were deemed underestimates.

Then a second PCR, running roughly 7 to 11 cycles, was carried out with a sample-barcoded 5' primer and a J-beta primer mix. Via MiXCR, TCRdb re-called the 5' RACE reads, giving one row per CDR3 protein. This table holds around 650,000 distinct CDR3 sequences, 40% to 45% found once. Per-sample yields of isolated PBMCs were at least 6 million. The clonotype originates from an elderly man in good health. Sequenced input: blood.

The CDR3 spells CASVVGGAGTGELFF. CDR3 DNA sequence: TGTGCCAGCGTGGTGGGGGGCGCGGGCACCGGGGAGCTGTTTTTT. The V gene is TRBV6-5, the J gene TRBJ2-2; D could derive from TRBD1 or TRBD2 (6 bases each). There are 15 residues in the CDR3. Looked up from germline, CDR1 is MNHEY and CDR2 is SVGAGI. The V and J ends lost 8 bases and 4 bases respectively, with 17 bases between them.